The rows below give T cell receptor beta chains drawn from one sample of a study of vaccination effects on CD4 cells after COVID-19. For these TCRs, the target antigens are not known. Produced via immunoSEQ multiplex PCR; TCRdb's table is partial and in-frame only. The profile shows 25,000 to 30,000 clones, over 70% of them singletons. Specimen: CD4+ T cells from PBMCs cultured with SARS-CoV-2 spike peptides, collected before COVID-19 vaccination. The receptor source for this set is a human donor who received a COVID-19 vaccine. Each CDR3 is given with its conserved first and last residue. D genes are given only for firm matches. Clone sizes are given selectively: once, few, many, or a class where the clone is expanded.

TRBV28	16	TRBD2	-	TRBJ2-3	TGTGCCAGCAGTTTCTCTAGCGGGGGCTTCACAGATACGCAGTATTTT	CASSFSSGGFTDTQYF
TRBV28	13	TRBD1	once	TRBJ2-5	TGTGCCAGCAGTTTATTGGACAGGGAGACCCAGTACTTC	CASSLLDRETQYF
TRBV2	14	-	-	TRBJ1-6	TGTGCCAGGGCCGGGACATCGGATAATTCACCCCTCCACTTT	CARAGTSDNSPLHF
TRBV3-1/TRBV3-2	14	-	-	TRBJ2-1	TGTGCCAGCAGCCAAGGGGACCGGTGGCATGAGCAGTTCTTC	CASSQGDRWHEQFF
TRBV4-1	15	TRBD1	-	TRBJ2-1	TGCGCCAGCAGCCAAGCCAGGGGGTTCTACAATGAGCAGTTCTTC	CASSQARGFYNEQFF
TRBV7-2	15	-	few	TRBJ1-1	TGTGCCAGCAGCTTATCTCAGGGGTTGGGCACTGAAGCTTTCTTT	CASSLSQGLGTEAFF
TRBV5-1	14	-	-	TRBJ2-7	TGCGCCAGCAGCCCTACAGGGTTCACCTACGAGCAGTACTTC	CASSPTGFTYEQYF
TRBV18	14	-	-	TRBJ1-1	TGTGCCAGCTCACCTCTCTCAGTGAACACTGAAGCTTTCTTT	CASSPLSVNTEAFF
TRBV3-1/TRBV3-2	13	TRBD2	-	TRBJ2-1	TGTGCCAGTTTCGGGACTAGCTCCAATGAGCAGTTCTTC	CASFGTSSNEQFF
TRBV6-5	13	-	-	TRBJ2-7	TGTGCCAGCGGCCGTAGGGAATCCTACGAGCAGTACTTC	CASGRRESYEQYF
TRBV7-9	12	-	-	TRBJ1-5	TGTGCCAGCAGCTCCATCAATCAGCCCCAGCATTTT	CASSSINQPQHF
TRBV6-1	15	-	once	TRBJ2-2	TGTGCCAGCAGAGAAGGGGTCAGCCGAAACGGGGAGCTGTTTTTT	CASREGVSRNGELFF
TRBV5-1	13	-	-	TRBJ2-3	TGCGCCAGCAGCCCGGAGAACACAGATACGCAGTATTTT	CASSPENTDTQYF
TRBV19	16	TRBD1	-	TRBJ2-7	TGTGCCAGTAGTATACGGGACAGGGGGCGAGGTTACGAGCAGTACTTC	CASSIRDRGRGYEQYF
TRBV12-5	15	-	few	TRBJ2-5	TGTGCTAGTGGTTTGTCGGGACTTTTCCAAGAGACCCAGTACTTC	CASGLSGLFQETQYF
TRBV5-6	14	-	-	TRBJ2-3	TGTGCCAGCAGCTTCCGGAGGGCCCCCGATACGCAGTATTTT	CASSFRRAPDTQYF
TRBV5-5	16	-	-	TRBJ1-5	TGTGCCAGCAGCTTCGAAGACGGAGGCGGCGTTCAGCCCCAGCATTTT	CASSFEDGGGVQPQHF
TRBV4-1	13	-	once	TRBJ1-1	TGCGCCAGCAGCCAAGATGGCCACACTGAAGCTTTCTTT	CASSQDGHTEAFF
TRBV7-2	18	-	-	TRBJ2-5	TGTGCCAGCACCCTACAGGGGCGGGACAGACAAATAGGAGAGACCCAGTACTTC	CASTLQGRDRQIGETQYF
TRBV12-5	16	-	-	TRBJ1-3	TGTGCTAGTGGTGGGAACTCGGCGCTCTCTGGAAACACCATATATTTT	CASGGNSALSGNTIYF
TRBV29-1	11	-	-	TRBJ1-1	TGCAGCGTTACAGGGAACACTGAAGCTTTCTTT	CSVTGNTEAFF
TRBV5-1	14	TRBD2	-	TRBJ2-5	TGCGCCAGCAGCATTAGCGGGAAAGGGGAGACCCAGTACTTC	CASSISGKGETQYF
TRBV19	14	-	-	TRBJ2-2	TGTGCCAGTAGTATCGCCACGAACACCGGGGAGCTGTTTTTT	CASSIATNTGELFF
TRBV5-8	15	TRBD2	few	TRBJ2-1	TGTGCCAGCAGCTTGGTGGCGGGGGGAAGGGGTGAGCAGTTCTTC	CASSLVAGGRGEQFF
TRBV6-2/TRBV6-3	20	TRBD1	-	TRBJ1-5	TGTGCCAGCAGTTATAAGAAGGTGAGACAGGGAACGTCTAGCAATCAGCCCCAGCATTTT	CASSYKKVRQGTSSNQPQHF
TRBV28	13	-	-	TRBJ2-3	TGTGCCAGCAGTTTAGGTAGCACAGATACGCAGTATTTT	CASSLGSTDTQYF
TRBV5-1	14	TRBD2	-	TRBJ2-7	TGCGCCAGCAGCTTCGGCGGGAGCTCCTGCGAGCAGTACTTC	CASSFGGSSCEQYF
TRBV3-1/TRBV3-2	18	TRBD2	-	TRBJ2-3	TGTGCCAGCAGCCAAGAGAAGGAGACTAGCGGGACCGCAGATACGCAGTATTTT	CASSQEKETSGTADTQYF
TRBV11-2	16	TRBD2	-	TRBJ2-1	TGTGCCAGCAGCCCCACGACTAGCGGCCTACACAATGAGCAGTTCTTC	CASSPTTSGLHNEQFF
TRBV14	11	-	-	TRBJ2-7	TGTGCCAGCAGCCAAGTTCAAGAGCAGTACTTC	CASSQVQEQYF
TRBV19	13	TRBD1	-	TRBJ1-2	TGTGCCAGTAGTCTCCGGGACAGCTATGGCTACACCTTC	CASSLRDSYGYTF
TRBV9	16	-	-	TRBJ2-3	TGTGCCAGCAGCGTCCGAACGGGGGATTCCACAGATACGCAGTATTTT	CASSVRTGDSTDTQYF
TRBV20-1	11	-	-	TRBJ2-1	TGCAGTGCTGTCGCAAGGGTTGAGCAGTTCTTC	CSAVARVEQFF
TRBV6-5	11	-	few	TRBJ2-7	TGTGCCAGCAGTTACTCTCGCGAGCAGTACTTC	CASSYSREQYF
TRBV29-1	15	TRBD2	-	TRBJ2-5	TGCAGCGTTGAGGTAGCGGGAGGGATCCAAGAGACCCAGTACTTC	CSVEVAGGIQETQYF
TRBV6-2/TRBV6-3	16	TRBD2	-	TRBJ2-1	TGTGCCAGCAGTTACTCGACTAGCGGATCCTACAATGAGCAGTTCTTC	CASSYSTSGSYNEQFF
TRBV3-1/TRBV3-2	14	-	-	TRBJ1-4	TGTGCCAGCAGCCGGGCTGGACTCTCTGAAAAACTGTTTTTT	CASSRAGLSEKLFF
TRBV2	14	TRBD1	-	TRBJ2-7	TGTGCCAGCAGTCGGGACAGGGGCTCCTACGAGCAGTACTTC	CASSRDRGSYEQYF
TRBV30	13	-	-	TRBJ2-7	TGTGCCTACTCCACGGAGAGCTCCTACGAGCAGTACTTC	CAYSTESSYEQYF
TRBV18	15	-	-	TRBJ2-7	TGTGCCAGCTCACCAAGGGACTTTTCGATTGCGAAGCAGTACTTC	CASSPRDFSIAKQYF
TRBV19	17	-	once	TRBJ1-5	TGTGCCAGTAGTACCCGGGACCGACCTAATAGCAATCAGCCCCAGCATTTT	CASSTRDRPNSNQPQHF
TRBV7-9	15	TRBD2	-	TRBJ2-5	TGTGCCAGCAGTCTAGGTAGCGGGGGGGCAGAGACCCAGTACTTC	CASSLGSGGAETQYF
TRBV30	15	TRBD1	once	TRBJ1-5	TGTGCCTGGAGTCCCGGACAGGGGACAAATCAGCCCCAGCATTTT	CAWSPGQGTNQPQHF
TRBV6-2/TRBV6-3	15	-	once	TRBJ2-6	TGTGCCAGCAGTTACTCGTCGGGAGGGGCCAACGTCCTGACTTTC	CASSYSSGGANVLTF
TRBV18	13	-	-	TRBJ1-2	TGTGCCAGCTCACCAGACAGAAACTATGGCTACACCTTC	CASSPDRNYGYTF
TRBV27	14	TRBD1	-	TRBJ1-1	TGTGCCAGCAGGTCCACAGGGGGCACAGGTGAAGCTTTCTTT	CASRSTGGTGEAFF
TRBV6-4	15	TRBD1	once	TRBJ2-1	TGTGCCAGCAGTCCCGGGACAGGGGTCGGCGATGAGCAGTTCTTC	CASSPGTGVGDEQFF
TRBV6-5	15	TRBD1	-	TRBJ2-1	TGTGCCAGCAGATCAGGGACAGGGAGATACAATGAGCAGTTCTTC	CASRSGTGRYNEQFF